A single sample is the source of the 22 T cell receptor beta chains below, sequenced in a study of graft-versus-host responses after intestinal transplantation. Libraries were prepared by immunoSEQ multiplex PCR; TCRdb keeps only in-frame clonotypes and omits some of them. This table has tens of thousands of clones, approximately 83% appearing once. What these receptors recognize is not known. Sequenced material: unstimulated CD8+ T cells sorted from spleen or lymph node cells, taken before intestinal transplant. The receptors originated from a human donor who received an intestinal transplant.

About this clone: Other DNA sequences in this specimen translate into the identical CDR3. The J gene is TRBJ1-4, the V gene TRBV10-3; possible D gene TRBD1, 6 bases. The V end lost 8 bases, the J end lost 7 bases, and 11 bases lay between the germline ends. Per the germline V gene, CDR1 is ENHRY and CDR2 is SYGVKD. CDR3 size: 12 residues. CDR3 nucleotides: TGTGCCATCTCAGGGGAGGGTGAAAAACTGTTTTTT. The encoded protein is CAISGEGEKLFF.

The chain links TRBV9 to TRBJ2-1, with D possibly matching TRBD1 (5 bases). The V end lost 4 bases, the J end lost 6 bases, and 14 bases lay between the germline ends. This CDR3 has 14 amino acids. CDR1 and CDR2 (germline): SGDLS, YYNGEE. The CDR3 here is CASSPQRTPNEQFF. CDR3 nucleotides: TGTGCCAGCAGCCCCCAAAGGACACCCAATGAGCAGTTCTTC.

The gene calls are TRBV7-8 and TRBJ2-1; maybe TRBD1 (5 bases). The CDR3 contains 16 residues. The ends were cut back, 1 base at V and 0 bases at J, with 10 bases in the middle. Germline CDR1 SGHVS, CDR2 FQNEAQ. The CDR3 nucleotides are TGTGCCAGCAGCTTAGAGGCAGGGTCCTCCTACAATGAGCAGTTCTTC. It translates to CASSLEAGSSYNEQFF.

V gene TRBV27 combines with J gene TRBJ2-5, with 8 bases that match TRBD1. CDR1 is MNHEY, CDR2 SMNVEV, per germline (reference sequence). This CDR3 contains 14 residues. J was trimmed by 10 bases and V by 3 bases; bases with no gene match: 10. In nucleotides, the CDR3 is TGTGCCAGCAGTTTTTCAGGACAGGGCAGGGGCCAGTACTTC. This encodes CASSFSGQGRGQYF.

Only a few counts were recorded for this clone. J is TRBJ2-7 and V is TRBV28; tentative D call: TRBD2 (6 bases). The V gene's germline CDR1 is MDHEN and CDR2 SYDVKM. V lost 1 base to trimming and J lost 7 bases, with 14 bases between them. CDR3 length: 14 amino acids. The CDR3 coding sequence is TGTGCCAGCAGTTTATTGCGGGGCGGAAGAGAGCAGTACTTC. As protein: CASSLLRGGREQYF.

The CDR3 is CASSQFPGTEAFF. For the CDR3, the DNA is TGTGCCAGCAGCCAATTTCCGGGCACTGAAGCTTTCTTT. The J gene is TRBJ1-1, the V gene TRBV14; unclear D gene. Germline assignment: CDR1 SGHDN and CDR2 FVKESK. The CDR3 length is 13 residues. V lost 2 bases and J 4 bases, leaving 8 bases between the germline ends.

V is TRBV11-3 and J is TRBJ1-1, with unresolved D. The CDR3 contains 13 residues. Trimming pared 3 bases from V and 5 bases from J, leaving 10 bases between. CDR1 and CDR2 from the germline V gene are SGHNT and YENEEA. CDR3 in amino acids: CASSFPGGTEAFF. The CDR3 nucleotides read TGTGCCAGCAGCTTCCCAGGAGGTACTGAAGCTTTCTTT.

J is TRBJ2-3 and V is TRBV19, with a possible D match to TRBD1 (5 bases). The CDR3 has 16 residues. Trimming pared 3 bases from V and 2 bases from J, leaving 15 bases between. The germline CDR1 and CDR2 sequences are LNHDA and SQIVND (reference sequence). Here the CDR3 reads CASSIFPGSYTDTQYF. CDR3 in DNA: TGTGCCAGTAGTATCTTCCCAGGGTCCTACACAGATACGCAGTATTTT.

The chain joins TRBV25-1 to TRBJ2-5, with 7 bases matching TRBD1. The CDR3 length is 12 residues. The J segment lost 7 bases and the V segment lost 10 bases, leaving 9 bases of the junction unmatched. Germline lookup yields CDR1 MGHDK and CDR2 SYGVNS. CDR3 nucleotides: TGTGCCACCTGGGACAGCGAGGTGACCCAGTACTTC. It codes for CATWDSEVTQYF.

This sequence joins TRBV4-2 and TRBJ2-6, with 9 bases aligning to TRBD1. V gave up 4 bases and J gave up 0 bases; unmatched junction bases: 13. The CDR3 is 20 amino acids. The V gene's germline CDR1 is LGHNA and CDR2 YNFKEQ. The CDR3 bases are TGTGCCAGCAGCCCTACCCCGACAGGGGGAGGGCCCTCTGGGGCCAACGTCCTGACTTTC. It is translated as CASSPTPTGGGPSGANVLTF.

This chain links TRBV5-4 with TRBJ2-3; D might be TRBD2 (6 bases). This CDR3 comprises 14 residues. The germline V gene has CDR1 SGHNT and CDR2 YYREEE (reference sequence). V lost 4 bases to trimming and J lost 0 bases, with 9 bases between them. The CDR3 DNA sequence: TGTGCCAGCAGCCGCGGGACTAGCACAGATACGCAGTATTTT. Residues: CASSRGTSTDTQYF.

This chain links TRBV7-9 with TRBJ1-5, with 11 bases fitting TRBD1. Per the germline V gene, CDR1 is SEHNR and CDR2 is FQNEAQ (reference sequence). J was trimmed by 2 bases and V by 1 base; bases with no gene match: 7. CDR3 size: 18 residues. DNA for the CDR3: TGTGCCAGCAGCTTAGGGGACAGGGGGTTGAGTGGCAATCAGCCCCAGCATTTT. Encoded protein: CASSLGDRGLSGNQPQHF.

CDR3 nucleotide sequence: TGTGCCAGCAGTGCGGACTTAGCGGGAGTGGCCTACAATGAGCAGTTCTTC. Translated: CASSADLAGVAYNEQFF. The rearrangement links TRBV25-1 to TRBJ2-1; 9 bases are a match to TRBD2. Germline V lookup: CDR1 MGHDK, CDR2 SYGVNS. J gave up 2 bases and V 4 bases, and 9 bases lay outside the gene matches. The CDR3 consists of 17 residues.

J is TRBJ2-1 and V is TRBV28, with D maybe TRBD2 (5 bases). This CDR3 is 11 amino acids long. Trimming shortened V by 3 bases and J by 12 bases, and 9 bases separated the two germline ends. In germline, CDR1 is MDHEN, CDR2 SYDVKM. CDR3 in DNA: TGTGCCAGCAGTTTTTTCGGAGGGCAGTTCTTC. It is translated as CASSFFGGQFF.

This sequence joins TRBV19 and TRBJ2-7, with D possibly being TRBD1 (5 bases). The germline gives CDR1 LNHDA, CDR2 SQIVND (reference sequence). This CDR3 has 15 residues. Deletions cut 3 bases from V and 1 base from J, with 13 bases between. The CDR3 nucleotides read TGTGCCAGTAGTATCGGACACCAAAATTCCTACGAGCAGTACTTC. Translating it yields CASSIGHQNSYEQYF.

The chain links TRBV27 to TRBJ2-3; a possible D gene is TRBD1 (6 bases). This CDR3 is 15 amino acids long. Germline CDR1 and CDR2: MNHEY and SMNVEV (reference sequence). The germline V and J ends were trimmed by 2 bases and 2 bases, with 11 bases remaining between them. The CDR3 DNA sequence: TGTGCCAGCAGTTTAGGGGGCTACCCCACAGATACGCAGTATTTT. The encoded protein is CASSLGGYPTDTQYF.

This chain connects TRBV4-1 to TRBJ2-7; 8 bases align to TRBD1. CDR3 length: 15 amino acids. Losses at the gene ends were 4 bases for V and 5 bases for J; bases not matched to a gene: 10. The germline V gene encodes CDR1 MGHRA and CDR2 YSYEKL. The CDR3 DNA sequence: TGCGCCAGCAGCCCTCGGACAGGGATAAACCACGAGCAGTACTTC. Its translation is CASSPRTGINHEQYF.

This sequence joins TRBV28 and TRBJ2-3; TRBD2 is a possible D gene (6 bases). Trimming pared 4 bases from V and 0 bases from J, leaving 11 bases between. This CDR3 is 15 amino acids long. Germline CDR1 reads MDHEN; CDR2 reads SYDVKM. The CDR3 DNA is TGTGCCAGCAGTTGGGACTCCGGAAGCACAGATACGCAGTATTTT. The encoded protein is CASSWDSGSTDTQYF.

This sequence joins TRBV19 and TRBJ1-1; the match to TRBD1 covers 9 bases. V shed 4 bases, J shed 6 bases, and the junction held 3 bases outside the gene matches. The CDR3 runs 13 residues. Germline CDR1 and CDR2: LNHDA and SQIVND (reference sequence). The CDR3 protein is CASSRTGEAEAFF. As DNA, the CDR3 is TGTGCCAGTAGTAGGACAGGGGAAGCTGAAGCTTTCTTT.

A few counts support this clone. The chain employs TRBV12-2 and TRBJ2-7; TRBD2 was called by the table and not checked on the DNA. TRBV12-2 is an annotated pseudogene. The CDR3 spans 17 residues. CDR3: CASRPGRGPPSSYEQYF. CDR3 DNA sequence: TGTGCAAGTCGCCCCGGCCGAGGGCCTCCGAGCTCCTACGAGCAGTACTTC.

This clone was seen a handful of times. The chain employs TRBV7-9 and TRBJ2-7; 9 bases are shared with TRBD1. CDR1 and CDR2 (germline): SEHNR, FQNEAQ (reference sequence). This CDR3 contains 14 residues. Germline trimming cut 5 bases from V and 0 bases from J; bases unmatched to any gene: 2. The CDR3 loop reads CASSDRGISYEQYF. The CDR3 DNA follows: TGTGCCAGCAGCGACAGGGGGATCTCCTACGAGCAGTACTTC.

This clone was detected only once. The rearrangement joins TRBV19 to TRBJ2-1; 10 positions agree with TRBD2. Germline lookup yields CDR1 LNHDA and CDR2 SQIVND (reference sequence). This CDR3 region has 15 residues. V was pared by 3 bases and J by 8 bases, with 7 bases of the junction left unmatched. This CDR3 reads CASSILAGVRYEQFF. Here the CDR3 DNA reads TGTGCCAGTAGTATTCTAGCGGGAGTTAGGTATGAGCAGTTCTTC.